This T cell receptor beta chain comes out of a study of cytotoxic CD8 clonotypes in ibrutinib-treated CLL (dated by TCRdb to the early 2020s). A note on the overall study: The cohort included approximately 15 treatment-naive and 11 to 12 relapsed/refractory patients; 17 to 18 were IGHV unmutated. All remission and progressive disease samples were collected while patients were still receiving ibrutinib. Of the approximately 91 people in the trial, around 24 had longitudinal samples available. Responses were partial in approximately 24 patients and complete in 2; after median around 65 months follow-up, about 14 stayed in remission and about twelve progressed. Cryopreserved peripheral blood mononuclear cells were collected before treatment, at response, and at either disease progression or sustained remission. Samples averaged 255,043 productive templates and approximately 100,000 productive rearrangements. Response samples were obtained after a median of 12 months of treatment, with a range of about 6 to 36 months. The study at large found these results: At ibrutinib response clonality went up, during sustained remission it held steady, and at progression it dropped back toward baseline. Public clonotypes were rare and either shrank or stayed stable during treatment, and the rise in clonality at ibrutinib response reflected expansion of private clonotypes. Sustained-remission and progressing patients did not have matched sampling times, and lymph node repertoires were not examined. Baseline clonality was found to be higher than that of age-matched healthy donors and was strongly correlated with circulating CD8+ T-cell counts.

The sample's time point label, in plain terms: progressive disease on ibrutinib. For TCR beta library preparation, about 2 micrograms of genomic DNA was extracted from cryopreserved PBMCs. High-throughput TCR beta sequencing was performed on longitudinal blood samples from CLL patients receiving ibrutinib monotherapy. Patients were enrolled in a phase 2 open-label single-center ibrutinib monotherapy trial. Each clonotype received, on average, about 10x coverage in deep resolution sequencing performed on a MiSeq, where the target depth lay between 1 in 1 million and 1 in 200,000 T cells. The immunoSEQ hsTCRB Kit was used to generate TCR beta libraries. The paper's data handling went like this. ImmunoSEQ Data Assistant and ImmunoSEQ Analyzer were used for data analysis, and V, D and J genes were assigned according to IMGT definitions. Clonality, which ranges from 0 to 1, was calculated by subtracting the normalized Shannon entropy of productive rearrangement frequencies from one. Public clonotype analysis was restricted to overrepresented clonotypes comprising at least 0.05% of each patient's repertoire. Approximately 13 age-matched healthy donor repertoires from immuneACCESS served as clonality controls. TCRdb holds this immuneACCESS table with in-frame rearrangements only. Some clones are missing; in checked studies, unresolved V genes explain under half, and the rest has no known cause. The V and J calls and the clone size are those of that table, but D and trimming were determined from the DNA. A total of about 300,000 clones appear in this sample, about 72% of them only once. Of the sample, approximately 5.1% is held by the ten largest clones.

Of note for this clone: The target of this receptor is not known. No clone much larger than this one lies a single base away; base qualities are absent.

V has 5 bases trimmed and J has 2 bases trimmed; junction bases matching no gene number 5. The cysteine opens and the phenylalanine closes a CDR3 of 14 amino acids. Only the CDR3 part of the read is kept: 42 bases, read in frame from the first base. The germline V gene specifies SQVTM as CDR1 and ANQGSEA as CDR2. The clonotype was recovered from a human donor with chronic lymphocytic leukemia. This sequence uses TRBV29-1 and TRBJ2-7, and 11 bases in between align with TRBD2. The input for sequencing was PBMCs, taken at disease progression, from a patient treated with ibrutinib. The nucleotide sequence reads as follows: TGCAGCGTTTTACTAGCGGGAGACCCCTACGAGCAGTACTTC. This encodes CSVLLAGDPYEQYF.